These T cell receptor beta chains were read from a single sample in a study of yellow fever vaccine responses in identical twins. TCRdb processed the RT-PCR reads anew with MiXCR; each CDR3 protein has one entry. The profile shows under 30,000 distinct CDR3 sequences, under 80% of them singletons. The specimen was T cells from blood (PBMCs), unsorted or a sorted subset (not recorded which), collected before or after yellow fever vaccination (not recorded which). These receptors originate from a woman younger than 30 who received the yellow fever vaccine. Both conserved end residues are trimmed from each CDR3. Part of the rows lack a size; the others show once, few, many or a class for expanded clones.

V gene	J gene	clone size	CDR3 protein
TRBV11-3	TRBJ2-3	few	ASSSWTKRNTDTQY
TRBV11-1	TRBJ2-7	NA	ASSSGFYEQY
TRBV29-1	TRBJ1-1	once	SVEANVRRANTEAF
TRBV7-6	TRBJ1-6	few	ASSLEGAGDSPLH
TRBV29-1	TRBJ1-2	NA	SVYGWTENYGYT
TRBV28	TRBJ2-5	NA	ASSLGSSGGETQY
TRBV5-1	TRBJ2-1	NA	ASSPTGSGYNEQF
TRBV19	TRBJ2-2	NA	ASSIGRNTGELF
TRBV4-1	TRBJ2-7	once	ASSQGRDSYEQY
TRBV19	TRBJ2-5	NA	ASSRDKQETQY
TRBV19	TRBJ1-1	NA	ASSRQSGLMNTEAF
TRBV5-1	TRBJ2-5	once	ASSYRLDRRETQY
TRBV20-1	TRBJ2-7	NA	SARVGTSYEQY
TRBV11-1	TRBJ2-4	NA	ASSASDLIAKNIQY
TRBV9	TRBJ2-1	NA	ASSPLPGNNEQF
TRBV5-1	TRBJ2-3	NA	ASREWTSEADTQY
TRBV2	TRBJ2-1	NA	ASSATYNEQF
TRBV2	TRBJ2-3	NA	ASSERLGAADTQY
TRBV12-3/TRBV12-4	TRBJ2-1	few	ASSLRRIEDNEQF
TRBV12-3/TRBV12-4	TRBJ2-1	NA	ASSLGGPSSYNEQF
TRBV28	TRBJ1-2	NA	ASSFPAENYGYT
TRBV2	TRBJ2-2	NA	ASGGTTGELF
TRBV29-1	TRBJ2-5	NA	SHGQGKQETQY
TRBV15	TRBJ1-2	NA	ATSRENYGYT
TRBV6-1	TRBJ2-1	NA	ASSESGGEGNEQF
TRBV6-5	TRBJ2-1	NA	ASSYLGQGGSLYNEQF
TRBV2	TRBJ1-6	NA	ASSDRQASSYNSPLH
TRBV29-1	TRBJ2-1	NA	SVWRNNEQF
TRBV6-2/TRBV6-3	TRBJ2-7	once	ASSSSSYEQY
TRBV19	TRBJ2-7	NA	ASSPPGQGTYEQY
TRBV9	TRBJ1-1	NA	ASSAPTGLDTEAF
TRBV2	TRBJ2-3	NA	ASRTGGSTDTQY
TRBV11-2	TRBJ1-1	NA	ASSSGQLNTEAF
TRBV28	TRBJ2-7	NA	ASSYRDRASYEQY
TRBV13	TRBJ2-3	once	ASSLGGGFTDTQY
TRBV27	TRBJ2-3	NA	ASSLLDPTDTQY
TRBV4-1	TRBJ1-1	NA	ASSQDFRNTEAF
TRBV5-1	TRBJ2-1	NA	ASSLAPGTTLNEQF
TRBV10-3	TRBJ1-3	NA	AIMVDGSGNTIY
TRBV29-1	TRBJ2-1	NA	SVRGSSYNEQF
TRBV2	TRBJ2-3	NA	ASSEASGVPTDTQY
TRBV3-1	TRBJ2-1	NA	ASSRLAGYNEQF
TRBV7-6	TRBJ1-1	NA	ASSPTSGLGIEAF
TRBV11-1	TRBJ2-1	NA	ASSSSGVPGSVF
TRBV29-1	TRBJ1-1	NA	SGETVNTEAF
TRBV10-2	TRBJ2-3	NA	ASSESSGSLTDTQY
TRBV20-1	TRBJ2-3	NA	SAQTSGAGWDTQY